The clone carrying this T cell receptor beta chain was recorded a few times. Its matching antigen is unknown. Germline V gives CDR1 SNHLY, CDR2 FYNNEI. CDR3 size: 12 residues. With 6 bases clipped from V and 4 bases from J, the junction kept 2 bases outside the gene matches. The source of the sample is a study of blood T cells in healthy people across ages. On the study more broadly: Template-switching capture recovered about one barcoded beta molecule per two T cells.

The study's findings and limits: A roughly linear fall in TCR beta diversity per million T cells was seen with increasing age. In long-lived donors, naive CD4+ cell counts and diversity exceeded those of aged donors.

Combining a sample-barcoded 5' primer with a J-beta primer mix, a second PCR ran for about 6 to 12 cycles. Each sample yielded at least 3 million CDR3-containing paired-end reads. TCRdb reanalysed the 5' RACE reads using MiXCR and keeps one entry per CDR3 protein. Counted here are some 1.4 million distinct CDR3 sequences, 42% occurring once; the ten biggest clones make up approximately 7.9%. This chain joins TRBV2 and TRBJ1-2; TRBD1 agrees at 7 bases. The sequenced sample was blood. The receptor comes from a woman younger than 35 in good health. CDR3: CASRGQLYGYTF. For the CDR3, the DNA is TGTGCCAGCAGGGGACAGCTCTATGGCTACACCTTC.